Listed below are T cell receptor beta chains from one sample, sequenced in a study of cytomegalovirus exposure and HLA in healthy donors. Sequencing used immunoSEQ multiplex PCR; TCRdb keeps in-frame clones, though not all of them. Of about 190,000 clones listed, around 84% were seen once; the top ten hold around 2.5%. The sample taken for sequencing was PBMCs. The receptors stem from a woman aged 50 to 65 in good health and CMV-seropositive. The CDR3 runs from the conserved cysteine through the conserved F or W. Part of the rows lack a size; the others show once, few, many or a class for expanded clones.

size,V,J,CDR3
once,TRBV6-5,TRBJ2-5,CASSRGGETQYF
few,TRBV2,TRBJ2-6,CASGASSGANVLTF
-,TRBV7-8,TRBJ2-1,CASSQGGWQFF
-,TRBV4-1,TRBJ2-1,CASSQVTSGGYNEQFF
-,TRBV4-3,TRBJ2-3,CASSQQRGGGGGDTQYF
-,TRBV27,TRBJ1-5,CASSLGRDRDQPQHF
-,TRBV2,TRBJ1-1,CASSSPSGVDGRNTEAFF
-,TRBV4-2,TRBJ1-2,CASSLFGGDYGYTF
few,TRBV7-8,TRBJ1-1,CASRTDRSTDPFF
-,TRBV19,TRBJ2-1,CASSMDGGPYNEQFF
-,TRBV5-4,TRBJ1-2,CASSFERGYTF
-,TRBV5-1,TRBJ2-5,CASSLSEETQYF
-,TRBV2,TRBJ1-4,CASRAIGGTNEKLFF
-,TRBV18,TRBJ2-5,CASSPSPGTQETQYF
-,TRBV19,TRBJ2-5,CASSREDRAGRGQETQYF
-,TRBV18,TRBJ2-7,CASSSTQGGLSYEQYF
-,TRBV6-6,TRBJ2-7,CASSHGQNLGQYF
-,TRBV27,TRBJ2-7,CASSLSGLADYEQYF
-,TRBV4-3,TRBJ1-1,CASSLGLAVEAFF
-,TRBV19,TRBJ1-2,CASSIAQGSYDGYTF
-,TRBV5-4,TRBJ2-3,CASRKGLAGGGTQYF
-,TRBV5-6,TRBJ1-5,CASSSTGASQPQHF
once,TRBV9,TRBJ2-1,CASSGSGGSSYNEQFF
-,TRBV2,TRBJ1-1,CASSDGGQGLLMNTEAFF
-,TRBV7-8,TRBJ2-7,CASSFPGGYEQYF
few,TRBV5-6,TRBJ1-1,CASSPETGLNTEAFF
-,TRBV7-7,TRBJ1-4,CASSPGDRGREKLFF
-,TRBV6-5,TRBJ1-1,CASSSGGGTEAFF
-,TRBV29-1,TRBJ2-7,CSGGQGNEQYF
-,TRBV7-2,TRBJ2-7,CASSLARSGGTHYEQYF
-,TRBV5-1,TRBJ1-1,CASSLYGGETEAFF
-,TRBV7-3,TRBJ2-3,CASSSRQSTDTQYF
-,TRBV10-3,TRBJ2-2,CAISVNRVTNTGELFF
-,TRBV5-1,TRBJ2-7,CASSWTGPYEQYF
once,TRBV4-1,TRBJ2-5,CASSQDRTSGHGTQYF
-,TRBV7-3,TRBJ1-1,CASSSTAGNTEAFF
-,TRBV7-9,TRBJ1-5,CSSSPTGGRQPQHF
-,TRBV28,TRBJ2-1,CASSFRRDSSKQFF
-,TRBV30,TRBJ2-4,CAWGNRAVAKNIQYF
-,TRBV7-6,TRBJ1-5,CASSRDRGGQPQHF
-,TRBV2,TRBJ1-5,CASRGTGGYQPQHF
-,TRBV2,TRBJ1-1,CAGMSQGRAEAFF
-,TRBV7-3,TRBJ2-7,CASSLTGAREQYF